This passage covers 17 T cell receptor beta chains from one sample sequenced in a study of T cells in localized non-small cell lung cancer. TCRdb's copy holds only in-frame clones and misses some; the assay was immunoSEQ multiplex PCR. The sample lists about 41,000 clones, 86% occurring once. This specimen consisted of peripheral blood, obtained before any cancer treatment. The receptors shown here come from a woman aged 18-49 years with stage III lung adenocarcinoma.

This chain connects TRBV5-6 to TRBJ2-1; 12 nucleotides line up with TRBD2. The CDR3 consists of 18 residues. Unmatched junction bases numbered 5, after V lost 0 bases and J lost 1 base. Germline loops: CDR1 SGHDT, CDR2 YYEEEE. CDR3 residues: CASSLELAGGPSYNEQFF. CDR3 sequence (DNA): TGTGCCAGCAGCTTGGAACTAGCGGGGGGCCCATCCTACAATGAGCAGTTCTTC.

This chain joins TRBV7-9 and TRBJ1-3, with D unclear. The CDR3 length is 17 residues. The germline V and J ends were trimmed by 8 bases and 1 base, with 21 bases remaining between them. CDR1 is SEHNR and CDR2 is FQNEAQ in the germline V gene (reference sequence). The CDR3 nucleotides read TGTGCCAGCCGACCCGGCACCTCAGATCTTTCTGGAAACACCATATATTTT. Residues: CASRPGTSDLSGNTIYF.

In its sample, this clone was seen once. V is TRBV7-9 and J is TRBJ2-3; either TRBD1 or TRBD2 may fit D (6 bases each). The CDR3 sequence is 16 residues long. Trimming left V 4 bases short and J 0 bases short, with 14 bases between. The V gene's germline CDR1 is SEHNR and CDR2 FQNEAQ (reference sequence). The CDR3 DNA reads as TGTGCCAGCAGCTCAAAAAGGGGGGCGAGCACAGATACGCAGTATTTT. It is translated as CASSSKRGASTDTQYF.

In its sample, this clone was seen once. The chain carries TRBV7-2 and TRBJ1-5, with D tentatively TRBD1 (6 bases). The CDR3 loop spans 15 amino acids. Trimming stripped 0 bases from V and 6 bases from J, with 12 bases between. Germline V CDR1 and CDR2: SGHTA, FQGNSA. In DNA form, the CDR3 reads TGTGCCAGCAGCTTAGCAACAGGGATTAGTCAGCCCCAGCATTTT. Translating it yields CASSLATGISQPQHF.

J is TRBJ1-2 and V is TRBV19; D ambiguous. CDR3 length: 13 amino acids. Germline V gene data show CDR1 as LNHDA and CDR2 as SQIVND (reference sequence). V lost 4 bases to trimming and J lost 0 bases, with 6 bases between them. The DNA of the CDR3 is TGTGCCAGTAGTAACCCAGCTAACTATGGCTACACCTTC. Protein: CASSNPANYGYTF.

The CDR3 loop reads CASSLSAYYGAEAFF. The CDR3, as DNA: TGTGCCAGCAGTTTGTCCGCGTATTATGGGGCTGAAGCTTTCTTT. The chain combines TRBV5-5 with TRBJ1-1; no definite D call. The CDR3 is 15 amino acids. In germline, CDR1 is SGHKS, CDR2 YYEKEE (reference sequence). Trimming pared 5 bases from V and 6 bases from J, leaving 20 bases between. Full variable domain (missing parts from reference TRBV5-5 and TRBJ1-1): DAGVTQSPTHLIKTRGQQVTLRCSPISGHKSVSWYQQVLGQGPQFIFQYYEKEERGRGNFPDRFSARQFPNYSSELNVNALLLGDSALYLCASSLSAYYGAEAFFGQGTRLTVV.

V usage is TRBV6-6 and J usage is TRBJ1-5; 8 nucleotides agree with TRBD1. V trimming: 4 bases; J trimming: 2 bases; junction bases outside the gene matches: 7. Germline V gives CDR1 MNHNY, CDR2 SVGAGI (reference sequence). The length of the CDR3 is 16 residues. The CDR3 loop is CASSLARGPGNQPQHF. The CDR3 region has the DNA TGTGCCAGCAGTTTGGCCAGGGGGCCGGGCAATCAGCCCCAGCATTTT.

The chain is built from TRBV4-1 and TRBJ1-2; 10 bases map to TRBD1. CDR3 length: 15 residues. With V trimmed by 2 bases and J by 7 bases, 7 bases remained unmatched. The V gene's germline CDR1 is MGHRA and CDR2 YSYEKL. The CDR3 DNA follows: TGCGCCAGCAGCCAACCGGGACAGGGGTTCGGTGGCTACACCTTC. Translation gives CASSQPGQGFGGYTF.

The rearrangement joins TRBV30 to TRBJ2-1, with D possibly being TRBD2 (6 bases). The CDR3 contains 11 residues. Trimming stripped 3 bases from V and 7 bases from J, with 7 bases between. The germline V gene has CDR1 GTSNPN and CDR2 SVGIG (reference sequence). CDR3 residues: CAWRGRNEQFF. The DNA for the CDR3 is TGTGCCTGGAGGGGGAGGAATGAGCAGTTCTTC.

The chain uses TRBV7-8 and TRBJ2-1, with 11 bases lining up with TRBD1. The CDR3 totals 15 residues. V shed 4 bases, J shed 9 bases, and the junction held 8 bases outside the gene matches. From germline, CDR1 is SGHVS and CDR2 FQNEAQ. CDR3 bases: TGTGCCAGCAGCTCCCGGGACAGGGGGATTGTTGAGCAGTTCTTC. It yields the protein CASSSRDRGIVEQFF.

The DNA for the CDR3 is TGTGCCAGCAGTTACCCGGGGGGCAGAACTCAAGAGACCCAGTACTTC. This translates into CASSYPGGRTQETQYF. The chain links TRBV6-6 to TRBJ2-5; D may be TRBD2 (7 bases). The CDR3 contains 16 residues. Trimming left V 2 bases short and J 2 bases short, with 15 bases between. Per the germline V gene, CDR1 is MNHNY and CDR2 is SVGAGI (reference sequence).

The gene calls are TRBV15 and TRBJ2-2; a possible D gene is TRBD1 (6 bases). From germline, CDR1 is LNHNV and CDR2 YYDKDF (reference sequence). This CDR3 spans 15 amino acids. With 0 bases removed from V and 2 bases from J, the gap between germline ends came to 7 bases. The DNA of the CDR3 is TGTGCCACCAGCAGAGAGGGGACAAACACCGGGGAGCTGTTTTTT. Amino acids: CATSREGTNTGELFF.

The chain employs TRBV6-1 and TRBJ1-1; TRBD1 agrees at 9 bases. J lost 4 bases, V lost 5 bases, and 8 bases had no gene match. CDR1 is MNHNS and CDR2 is SASEGT in the germline V gene. The CDR3 is made up of 15 amino acids. Written as DNA, the CDR3 is TGTGCCAGCAGTCATCCGGGGACAGGGCTCACTGAAGCTTTCTTT. Protein product: CASSHPGTGLTEAFF.

The V and J genes are TRBV10-3 and TRBJ2-3; D possibly corresponds to TRBD1 (5 bases). This CDR3 spans 19 amino acids. CDR1 ENHRY and CDR2 SYGVKD come from the germline V gene. The V and J ends lost 2 bases and 2 bases respectively, with 23 bases between them. CDR3 residues: CAISELVANGHRPTDTQYF. CDR3 DNA sequence: TGTGCCATCAGTGAGCTTGTTGCTAACGGACACAGGCCCACAGATACGCAGTATTTT.

V gene TRBV6-5 combines with J gene TRBJ1-2, with 9 bases matching TRBD1. With V trimmed by 6 bases and J by 2 bases, 4 bases remained unmatched. The CDR3 sequence is 14 residues long. CDR1 is MNHEY, CDR2 SVGAGI, per germline. The CDR3 region is CASSPGQGNYGYTF. The CDR3 DNA reads as TGTGCCAGCAGCCCAGGACAGGGGAACTATGGCTACACCTTC.

This chain uses TRBV30 with TRBJ1-1, with D perhaps TRBD1 (6 bases). The CDR3 has 11 residues. CDR1 is GTSNPN, CDR2 SVGIG, per germline (reference sequence). The germline V and J ends were trimmed by 5 bases and 12 bases, with 16 bases remaining between them. In DNA form, the CDR3 reads TGTGCCTGGGCCGGAGAGGGGGGGACTTTCTTT. It codes for CAWAGEGGTFF. Together with reference TRBV30 and TRBJ1-1, the CDR3 gives the full variable domain: SQTIHQWPATLVQPVGSPLSLECTVEGTSNPNLYWYRQAAGRGLQLLFYSVGIGQISSEVPQNLSASRPQDRQFILSSKKLLLSDSGFYLCAWAGEGGTFFGQGTRLTVV.

This chain uses TRBV7-7 with TRBJ2-3, with D hard to call. Germline CDR1 is SSHAT and CDR2 is FNYEAQ (reference sequence). CDR3 length: 13 residues. V was pared by 0 bases and J by 5 bases, with 6 bases between. Here the CDR3 reads CASSLAAKDTQYF. The CDR3, as DNA: TGTGCCAGCAGCTTAGCAGCGAAAGATACGCAGTATTTT.